Listed below are T cell receptor beta chains from one sample, sequenced in a study of patients and donors after allogeneic stem cell transplantation. MiXCR, run by TCRdb on the RT-PCR reads, gives a single entry per CDR3 protein. The sample carries 900,000 to 1,000,000 distinct CDR3 sequences, 15% to 20% recorded once. The sequencing sample was made of blood, either unsorted or a sorted T cell fraction (not recorded which). The receptors were sampled from a human donor who was either an allogeneic HSCT recipient or a stem cell or donor lymphocyte infusion donor (not recorded which). It is not recorded whose cells these are; they may come from a transplant donor. CDR3s include the opening cysteine and the closing phenylalanine or tryptophan. The D gene is left open where the match is weak. Clone size is not always given. Where it is, it says once, few, many or a class for expanded clones.

>TRBV7-9|TRBJ2-3|few|-
TGTGCCAGCACCGGAGACCTCGGGATCCCAGATACGCAGTATTTT
CASTGDLGIPDTQYF
>TRBV20-1|TRBJ2-1|few|-
TGCAGTGCTTGTAAACTAGAGCCATCCTACAATGAGCAGTTCTTC
CSACKLEPSYNEQFF
>TRBV12-3/TRBV12-4|TRBJ1-5|-|-
TGTGCCAGCGCGGTAAACATGGGGGGCAATCAGCCCCAGCATTTT
CASAVNMGGNQPQHF
>TRBV7-3|TRBJ2-5|few|TRBD1
TGTGCCAGCAGCACAGGGGGACAAGGGACCCAGTACTTC
CASSTGGQGTQYF
>TRBV7-2|TRBJ1-2|few|-
TGTGCCAGCAGCCCCCTATCCGGGACTTTCTATGGCTACACCTTC
CASSPLSGTFYGYTF
>TRBV29-1|TRBJ1-1|-|-
TGCAGCGTTGGGAAAAAGGGGAACACTGAAGCTTTCTTT
CSVGKKGNTEAFF
>TRBV27|TRBJ1-1|-|-
TGTGCCACCCTGGGGGGGGACCTGAACACTGAAGCTTTCTTT
CATLGGDLNTEAFF
>TRBV6-1|TRBJ2-7|-|-
TGTGCCAGCAGTGTGAACGGGCCCTACGAGCAGTACTTC
CASSVNGPYEQYF
>TRBV6-1|TRBJ1-2|-|-
TGTGCCAGCAGCTCCCACCAGTCGCCCAGCTATGGCTACACCTTC
CASSSHQSPSYGYTF
>TRBV5-1|TRBJ2-5|few|-
TGCGCCAGCAGCTTGGGGTCGCAGTACTACCAAGAGACCCAGTACTTC
CASSLGSQYYQETQYF